One and the same sample provided the 10 T cell receptor beta chains below, sequenced in a study of T cells in Graves' hyperthyroidism and ophthalmopathy. RNA transcripts were the template for amplifying TCR beta CDR3 regions. HTBI primers were used for first-round RT-PCR of the TCR CDR3. MiXCR was run by TCRdb on the multiplex PCR reads, yielding one entry per CDR3 protein. The profile shows more than 150,000 distinct CDR3 sequences, about a sixth of them singletons. Specimen: blood. These TCRs come from a woman aged 50 to 60 with Graves' hyperthyroidism.

This clonotype was counted many times. This chain links TRBV7-9 with TRBJ2-2; 8 nucleotides line up with TRBD2. V lost 8 bases, J lost 6 bases, and 5 bases stayed unmatched. In germline, CDR1 is SEHNR, CDR2 FQNEAQ (reference sequence). The CDR3 covers 13 residues. CDR3 loop: CASPRGGPGELFF. For the CDR3, the DNA is TGTGCCAGCCCCCGGGGGGGGCCCGGGGAGCTGTTTTTT.

This clonotype was seen at least ten times. The chain links TRBV28 to TRBJ1-5; D possibly corresponds to TRBD1 (5 bases). CDR3 length: 12 residues. Germline CDR1 reads MDHEN; CDR2 reads SYDVKM. Trimming left V 8 bases short and J 7 bases short, with 12 bases between. The CDR3 spells CASGTGNQPQHF. The DNA for the CDR3 is TGTGCCAGCGGAACAGGAAACCAGCCCCAGCATTTT. Using reference TRBV28 and TRBJ1-5 for the parts outside the CDR3, the full variable domain is DVKVTQSSRYLVKRTGEKVFLECVQDMDHENMFWYRQDPGLGLRLIYFSYDVKMKEKGDIPEGYSVSREKKERFSLILESASTNQTSMYLCASGTGNQPQHFGDGTRLSIL.

The gene calls are TRBV5-6 and TRBJ1-1; D is possibly TRBD1 (5 bases). CDR3 length: 16 amino acids. Trimming left V 0 bases short and J 0 bases short, with 12 bases between. Germline V gene data show CDR1 as SGHDT and CDR2 as YYEEEE. CDR3 nucleotide sequence: TGTGCCAGCAGCTTGGCTTTAACAGGAGTGAACACTGAAGCTTTCTTT. Residues: CASSLALTGVNTEAFF.

In this sample, this clonotype turned up many times. The chain is built from TRBV7-3 and TRBJ2-1, with 14 bases lining up with TRBD2. The CDR3 is made up of 16 amino acids. Trimming cost V 0 bases and J 9 bases; bases outside gene matches: 4. Germline assignment: CDR1 SGHTA and CDR2 FQGTGA. The CDR3: CASSLTTSGGAGEQFF. CDR3 coding DNA: TGTGCCAGCAGCTTAACGACTAGCGGGGGGGCTGGTGAGCAGTTCTTC.

In this sample, this clonotype turned up many times. The V gene is TRBV6-6, the J gene TRBJ2-3; D is perhaps TRBD1 or TRBD2 (5 bases each). The CDR3 consists of 14 residues. CDR1 is MNHNY and CDR2 is SVGAGI in the germline V gene (reference sequence). Trimming took off 2 bases at V and 4 bases at J, with 10 bases between the two ends. The CDR3 nucleotides read TGTGCCAGCAGTTACGGGGACGAAGCAGATACGCAGTATTTT. It yields the protein CASSYGDEADTQYF.

This clonotype was counted many times. The CDR3 DNA sequence: TGCAGTGCTAGAGACGGATACACCGGGGAGCTGTTTTTT. Its translation is CSARDGYTGELFF. This chain uses TRBV20-1 with TRBJ2-2; no reliable D call. Germline V lookup: CDR1 DFQATT, CDR2 SNEGSKA (reference sequence). The germline V and J ends were trimmed by 0 bases and 3 bases, with 5 bases remaining between them. CDR3 length: 13 amino acids.

Ten or more counts support this clonotype. The chain employs TRBV2 and TRBJ1-3, with a tentative D call TRBD1 (6 bases). This CDR3 contains 15 residues. Trimming took 6 bases from V and 0 from J, leaving 12 bases between them. CDR1 is SNHLY, CDR2 FYNNEI, per germline. CDR3 bases: TGTGCCAGCAGCGGCGGGACAACCTCTGGAAACACCATATATTTT. Amino acid sequence: CASSGGTTSGNTIYF.

V gene TRBV4-3 combines with J gene TRBJ1-2; D possibly corresponds to TRBD1 (6 bases). The CDR3 contains 17 residues. CDR1 LGHNA and CDR2 YSLEER come from the germline V gene. Trimming removed 0 bases from V and 8 bases from J, with 22 bases in between. The CDR3 protein is CASSQDRGAGPKGGYTF. CDR3 DNA: TGCGCCAGCAGCCAAGATCGGGGGGCAGGCCCCAAGGGGGGCTACACCTTC.

This clonotype was seen many times. The V gene is TRBV7-8, the J gene TRBJ2-3; tentative D call: TRBD2 (6 bases). The germline V and J ends were trimmed by 5 bases and 2 bases, with 17 bases remaining between them. Germline CDR1 is SGHVS and CDR2 is FQNEAQ. The CDR3 covers 16 residues. The CDR3 sequence is CASSLRLGGTTDTQYF. In DNA form, the CDR3 reads TGTGCCAGCAGCCTCCGACTAGGAGGCACCACAGATACGCAGTATTTT.

The V call is TRBV15, the J call TRBJ1-6, with TRBD1 matching over 9 bases. Germline CDR1 is LNHNV and CDR2 is YYDKDF (reference sequence). The V and J ends lost 4 bases and 7 bases, in that order; junction bases with no gene match: 8. The CDR3 is 16 residues long. CDR3 sequence (DNA): TGTGCCACCAGCAAGTCCTTTGGACAGGGGAATTCACCCCTCCACTTT. It translates to CATSKSFGQGNSPLHF.